The present T cell receptor beta chain was sequenced within a study of human T cells and chemical hapten exposure. General study results and limits: TCRs above 1 in 1000 frequency did not change with DPC sensitization.

The time point: healthy volunteer bleed at 2 weeks. RNA extraction used unfractionated whole blood as the source of total RNA. In the source study's methods: Individual samples carried between roughly 23,224 and 690,600 TCRs, with 85,000 to 100,000 as the median. A single record per CDR3 protein comes from TCRdb applying MiXCR to the RACE reads. TCRdb assigned the V and J calls; the authors' analysis was not used. Found here are roughly 130,000 distinct CDR3 sequences, around 8.2% of them singletons; the top ten hold under 2%. As to this clonotype: What it recognizes is unknown.

V was pared by 3 bases and J by 2 bases, with 9 bases between. The CDR3 covers 14 residues. Looked up from germline, CDR1 is MNHEY and CDR2 is SMNVEV (reference sequence). This sequence joins TRBV27 and TRBJ2-3, with a tentative D call TRBD1 (5 bases). The clonotype comes from a male donor in good health. Some clones in this sample may be carry-over from other donors' samples. The material sequenced was whole blood. CDR3 sequence (DNA): TGTGCCAGCAGTTTCAAGGGGTTCACAGATACGCAGTATTTT. Its translation: CASSFKGFTDTQYF.